This section outlines one T cell receptor (beta chain) sequence together with its context. Its antigen remains unidentified. Trimming shortened V by 0 bases and J by 5 bases, and 13 bases separated the two germline ends. The V gene's germline CDR1 is MNHEY and CDR2 SVGAGI. The CDR3 consists of 15 residues. These data are taken from a study of T cell responses to AZD1222 COVID-19 vaccine. Study-wide findings and caveats: AZD1222 recipients seropositive at baseline numbered only five or six. Spike-specific TCR breadth and depth rose after two AZD1222 doses.

Sequencing was performed with immunoSEQ multiplex PCR; in TCRdb, only in-frame clones are kept and a portion is missing. The data contain about 150,000 clones, around 90% of them singletons. The source is an adult in good health. Source: peripheral blood, taken on day 0 of AZD1222 vaccination. The chain has TRBV6-5 and TRBJ2-5; TRBD2 is a possible D gene (5 bases). CDR3 amino acids: CASSYSNVPGETQYF. DNA of the CDR3: TGTGCCAGCAGTTACTCGAACGTACCGGGGGAGACCCAGTACTTC.